These 3 T cell receptor beta chains came from one sample sequenced in a study of PD-L1 blockade in urothelial cancer. Measured with immunoSEQ multiplex PCR; TCRdb has only the in-frame clones, and not every one. Found here are tens of thousands of clones, about 85% of them singletons; the top ten hold roughly 15%. This sample's time point: pretreatment peripheral blood. The sequences come from PBMCs, collected around atezolizumab (anti-PD-L1) treatment. The receptors were gathered from a man older than 75 with urothelial cancer.

V usage is TRBV30 and J usage is TRBJ1-3; D is ambiguous. Per the germline V gene, CDR1 is GTSNPN and CDR2 is SVGIG (reference sequence). The CDR3 covers 13 residues. Trimming removed 0 bases from V and 3 bases from J, with 6 bases in between. The CDR3 DNA reads as TGTGCCTGGAGTGTTGACATTGGAAACACCATATATTTT. Amino acids: CAWSVDIGNTIYF.

The chain employs TRBV30 and TRBJ2-1; TRBD1 might be the D (5 bases). Germline V gene lookup returns CDR1 GTSNPN and CDR2 SVGIG (reference sequence). This CDR3 region has 13 residues. V lost 1 base, J lost 8 bases, and 12 bases lay in between. Written as DNA, the CDR3 is TGTGCCTGGAGTGCGTCCGTCAGGGATGAGCAGTTCTTC. It specifies CAWSASVRDEQFF.

The V and J genes are TRBV5-5 and TRBJ2-7; 7 nucleotides align to TRBD2. Looked up from germline, CDR1 is SGHKS and CDR2 is YYEKEE (reference sequence). The ends lost 1 base at V and 5 bases at J; junction bases unmatched: 6. CDR3 length: 14 residues. The CDR3 DNA follows: TGTGCCAGCAGCTTGCGACTAGCTGTAAACGAGCAGTACTTC. It encodes CASSLRLAVNEQYF.